These 18 T cell receptor beta chains came from one sample sequenced in a study of T cells in Graves' hyperthyroidism and ophthalmopathy. RNA transcripts yielded amplified TCR beta CDR3 regions. With the HTBI primer set, the TCR CDR3 went through a first round of RT-PCR. Using its own MiXCR run on the multiplex PCR reads, TCRdb lists one record per CDR3 protein. In the table there are 140,000 or so distinct CDR3 sequences, around 20% of which are singletons. Material for sequencing was blood. These receptor sequences come from a woman aged 50 to 60 with Graves' hyperthyroidism that later progressed to Graves' ophthalmopathy.

The sample holds many counts of this clonotype. The rearrangement joins TRBV5-4 to TRBJ2-1, with D perhaps TRBD2 (6 bases). The length of the CDR3 is 14 residues. The V gene lost 3 bases and the J gene lost 6 bases, with 13 bases spanning the gap. The germline V gene encodes CDR1 SGHNT and CDR2 YYREEE (reference sequence). CDR3 sequence (DNA): TGTGCCAGCAGCTCCCCCTTGGGGGGCAATGAGCAGTTCTTC. It specifies CASSSPLGGNEQFF.

This clonotype was detected ten times or more. The J gene is TRBJ1-2, the V gene TRBV5-1, with no clear D. Trimming took off 0 bases at V and 4 bases at J, with 10 bases between the two ends. CDR3 length: 14 residues. Germline assignment: CDR1 SGHRS and CDR2 YFSETQ. Written as DNA, the CDR3 is TGCGCCAGCAGCTTGGGGCAGGCCAGCTATGGCTACACCTTC. Translation gives CASSLGQASYGYTF.

This clonotype was counted at least ten times. V and J are TRBV6-6 and TRBJ2-7; D remains unclear. V lost 0 bases and J lost 1, with 7 bases in between. Germline V gives CDR1 MNHNY, CDR2 SVGAGI (reference sequence). The CDR3 runs 14 residues. The CDR3 spells CASSYSFMSYEQYF. The DNA of the CDR3 is TGTGCCAGCAGTTACTCCTTTATGTCCTACGAGCAGTACTTC.

This clonotype was counted many times. The V gene is TRBV28, the J gene TRBJ2-7; 12 nucleotides match TRBD1. The V and J ends lost 3 bases and 5 bases, in that order; junction bases with no gene match: 5. Germline V gene sequence: CDR1 MDHEN, CDR2 SYDVKM. The CDR3 sequence is 15 residues long. CDR3 residues: CASSFPGQGADEQYF. In DNA, the CDR3 is TGTGCCAGCAGTTTTCCGGGACAGGGGGCCGACGAGCAGTACTTC. Based on the CDR3 plus reference TRBV28 and TRBJ2-7, the full variable domain is DVKVTQSSRYLVKRTGEKVFLECVQDMDHENMFWYRQDPGLGLRLIYFSYDVKMKEKGDIPEGYSVSREKKERFSLILESASTNQTSMYLCASSFPGQGADEQYFGPGTRLTVT.

This clonotype was counted between two and nine times. The chain is built from TRBV28 and TRBJ1-4; no clear D. This CDR3 comprises 14 residues. Per germline, CDR1 MDHEN and CDR2 SYDVKM. Trimming took 6 bases from V and 8 from J, leaving 16 bases between them. CDR3 bases: TGTGCCAGCAGACGAAGGGAGGTACGGGAAAAACTGTTTTTT. It encodes CASRRREVREKLFF.

The rearrangement joins TRBV28 to TRBJ1-5; D may be TRBD1 (6 bases). Germline V CDR1 and CDR2: MDHEN, SYDVKM. V lost 5 bases and J 2 bases, leaving 16 bases between the germline ends. This CDR3 spans 16 amino acids. CDR3 amino acids: CASSPRTVSRNQPQHF. The CDR3 DNA reads as TGTGCCAGCAGTCCTAGGACAGTTTCACGCAATCAGCCCCAGCATTTT. The entire variable domain, with the rest obtained from reference TRBV28 and TRBJ1-5, is as follows: DVKVTQSSRYLVKRTGEKVFLECVQDMDHENMFWYRQDPGLGLRLIYFSYDVKMKEKGDIPEGYSVSREKKERFSLILESASTNQTSMYLCASSPRTVSRNQPQHFGDGTRLSIL.

J is TRBJ2-7 and V is TRBV5-6; D remains unclear. The V and J ends lost 4 bases and 7 bases respectively, with 9 bases between them. This CDR3 has 11 residues. From germline, CDR1 is SGHDT and CDR2 YYEEEE. The CDR3 DNA is TGTGCCAGCAGCCTTCAAAGAGAGCAGTACTTC. It translates to CASSLQREQYF.

This chain links TRBV27 with TRBJ2-1, with TRBD2 identical over 7 bases. CDR3 length: 15 residues. V dropped 4 bases and J dropped 4; count of bases not matched to a gene: 7. Germline CDR1 and CDR2: MNHEY and SMNVEV (reference sequence). The CDR3 DNA is TGTGCCAGCAGTTCGTCGGGAGGATCGTACAATGAGCAGTTCTTC. Translated: CASSSSGGSYNEQFF.

At least ten counts were recorded for this clonotype. The V and J genes are TRBV7-9 and TRBJ2-3; 11 bases fit TRBD2. J gave up 6 bases and V 5 bases, and 10 bases lay outside the gene matches. Germline-derived CDR1 and CDR2 are SEHNR and FQNEAQ (reference sequence). The CDR3 length is 16 residues. CDR3 nucleotide sequence: TGTGCCAGCAGCAACATACTAGCGGGAGAAGGGGATACGCAGTATTTT. Residues: CASSNILAGEGDTQYF.

This clonotype has at least ten counts. The rearrangement joins TRBV7-9 to TRBJ1-1; D remains unclear. Deletions cut 3 bases from V and 0 bases from J, with 11 bases between. The CDR3 covers 15 residues. Germline lookup yields CDR1 SEHNR and CDR2 FQNEAQ (reference sequence). CDR3 sequence reads: CASSFRSSLNTEAFF. The CDR3 DNA reads as TGTGCCAGCAGCTTTCGGAGTTCCCTGAACACTGAAGCTTTCTTT.

The V gene is TRBV2, the J gene TRBJ2-1; 8 bases fit TRBD2. The length of the CDR3 is 13 residues. CDR1 is SNHLY, CDR2 FYNNEI, per germline. V lost 6 bases and J lost 12; bases outside the gene matches: 10. The CDR3 sequence: CASRSGGFLGQFF. CDR3 DNA: TGTGCCAGCAGGAGCGGGGGTTTTTTAGGGCAGTTCTTC.

The sample holds many counts of this clonotype. The chain combines TRBV5-1 with TRBJ2-7, with 15 nucleotides matching TRBD2. The CDR3 is 16 amino acids. Per the germline V gene, CDR1 is SGHRS and CDR2 is YFSETQ. V gave up 4 bases and J gave up 7 bases; unmatched junction bases: 9. The CDR3 DNA follows: TGCGCCAGCAGCCGTGGACTAGCGGGAGGGAGTGGTGAGCAGTACTTC. Its protein is CASSRGLAGGSGEQYF.

In this sample, this clonotype turned up many times. The V gene is TRBV6-1, the J gene TRBJ2-1, with a tentative D call TRBD2 (6 bases). CDR1 and CDR2 from the germline V gene are MNHNS and SASEGT. Trimming removed 5 bases from V and 1 base from J, with 12 bases in between. The CDR3 contains 15 residues. The CDR3 DNA is TGTGCCAGCAGTCTTGTGGGAGGATCCTACAATGAGCAGTTCTTC. Translation gives CASSLVGGSYNEQFF.

This sequence joins TRBV3-1 and TRBJ2-1, with D perhaps being TRBD1 or TRBD2 (6 bases each). Trimming removed 4 bases from V and 2 bases from J, with 18 bases in between. The CDR3 is 17 residues long. Germline V gene data show CDR1 as LGHDT and CDR2 as YNNKEL (reference sequence). CDR3 residues: CASSPSLRRGTYNEQFF. CDR3 bases: TGTGCCAGCAGCCCCAGCTTACGGAGGGGGACCTACAATGAGCAGTTCTTC.

The rearrangement joins TRBV12-3 or TRBV12-4 to TRBJ1-1; D is perhaps TRBD1 (6 bases). The CDR3 is made up of 14 amino acids. The V and J ends lost 5 bases and 1 base respectively, with 11 bases between them. The CDR3 loop is CASSRQESNTEAFF. The CDR3 DNA sequence: TGTGCCAGCAGTCGACAGGAGTCGAACACTGAAGCTTTCTTT.

The rearrangement joins TRBV28 to TRBJ1-5, with D possibly matching TRBD1 (5 bases). The CDR3 has 13 residues. Germline V gives CDR1 MDHEN, CDR2 SYDVKM. Trimming took 3 bases from V and 7 from J, leaving 10 bases between them. In DNA form, the CDR3 reads TGTGCCAGCAGTTTCCGGGACGTACAGCCCCAGCATTTT. It codes for CASSFRDVQPQHF.

The J gene is TRBJ2-2, the V gene TRBV20-1; D possibly corresponds to TRBD2 (5 bases). V was pared by 3 bases and J by 5 bases, with 10 bases between. Germline CDR1 and CDR2: DFQATT and SNEGSKA (reference sequence). The CDR3 loop spans 13 amino acids. The CDR3 bases are TGCAGTGCTAGGAAGAGGGAAACCGGGGAGCTGTTTTTT. Translation gives CSARKRETGELFF.

This clonotype was seen many times. The V gene is TRBV28, the J gene TRBJ1-2; 7 nucleotides agree with TRBD1. CDR1 and CDR2 (germline): MDHEN, SYDVKM. This CDR3 is 12 amino acids long. Trimming removed 3 bases from V and 8 bases from J; junction bases left unmatched: 3. The chain's CDR3 is CASSFGTEGYTF. Here the CDR3 DNA reads TGTGCCAGCAGTTTTGGGACAGAGGGCTACACCTTC.